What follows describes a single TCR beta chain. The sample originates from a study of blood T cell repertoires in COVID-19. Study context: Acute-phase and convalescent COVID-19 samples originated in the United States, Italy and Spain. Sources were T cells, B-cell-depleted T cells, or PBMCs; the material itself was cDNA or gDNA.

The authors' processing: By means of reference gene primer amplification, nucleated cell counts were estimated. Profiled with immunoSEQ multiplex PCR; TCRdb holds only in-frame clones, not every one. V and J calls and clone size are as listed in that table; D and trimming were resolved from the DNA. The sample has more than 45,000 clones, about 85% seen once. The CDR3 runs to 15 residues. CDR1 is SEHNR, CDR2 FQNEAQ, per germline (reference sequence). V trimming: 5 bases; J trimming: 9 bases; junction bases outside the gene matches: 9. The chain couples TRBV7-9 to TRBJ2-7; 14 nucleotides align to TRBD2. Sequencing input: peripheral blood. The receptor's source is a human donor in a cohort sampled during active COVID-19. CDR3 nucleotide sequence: TGTGCCAGCAGCCGACCGGGACTAGCGGGAGATCGGCAGTACTTC. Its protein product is CASSRPGLAGDRQYF.